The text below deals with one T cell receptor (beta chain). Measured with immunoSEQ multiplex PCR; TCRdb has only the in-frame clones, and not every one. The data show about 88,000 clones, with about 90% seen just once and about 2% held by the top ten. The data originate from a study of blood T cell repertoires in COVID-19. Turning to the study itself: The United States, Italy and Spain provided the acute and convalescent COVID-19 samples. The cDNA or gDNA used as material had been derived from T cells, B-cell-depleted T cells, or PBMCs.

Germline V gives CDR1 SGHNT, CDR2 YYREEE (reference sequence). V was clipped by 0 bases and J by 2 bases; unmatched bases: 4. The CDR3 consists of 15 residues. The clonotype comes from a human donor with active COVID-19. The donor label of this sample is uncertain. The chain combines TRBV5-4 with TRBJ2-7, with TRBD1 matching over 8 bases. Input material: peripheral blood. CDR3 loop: CASSLGAGGPYEQYF. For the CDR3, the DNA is TGTGCCAGCAGCTTGGGGGCAGGGGGCCCCTACGAGCAGTACTTC.